The 18 T cell receptor beta chains below come from one sample, sequenced in a study of OX40 agonist ivuxolimab in advanced cancers. TCRdb's table, derived via immunoSEQ multiplex PCR, lists solely in-frame clones and lacks some. The sample has 80,000 or so clones; approximately 90% are singletons. Sequencing was performed on CD4+ or CD8+ T cells sorted from blood, taken in a trial of the OX40 agonist ivuxolimab. The receptors come from an adult with an advanced solid tumor such as melanoma, head and neck, liver or kidney cancer.

CDR3: CASSFSDISYEQYF. Written as DNA, the CDR3 is TGTGCCAGCAGTTTTTCGGACATTTCCTACGAGCAGTACTTC. The chain couples TRBV13 to TRBJ2-7; a possible D gene is TRBD1 (5 bases). The CDR3 contains 14 residues. The V and J ends lost 6 bases and 1 base respectively, with 13 bases between them. From germline, CDR1 is PRHDT and CDR2 FYEKMQ (reference sequence).

Points on this clone: Its ends do not fully match the called genes, so a read error is possible. The V gene is TRBV19, the J gene TRBJ1-4; no definite D call. The germline CDR1 and CDR2 sequences are LNHDA and SQIVND (reference sequence). The length of the CDR3 is 14 residues. The CDR3 reads CASSQDGGNQKLFF. The CDR3 DNA reads as TGTGCCAGTAGTCAAGACGGCGGTAATCAAAAACTGTTTTTT.

The rearrangement uses TRBV2 and TRBJ2-7; D is perhaps TRBD2 (6 bases). The germline V and J ends were trimmed by 1 base and 4 bases, with 14 bases remaining between them. The V gene's germline CDR1 is SNHLY and CDR2 FYNNEI. The CDR3 is made up of 15 amino acids. This CDR3 reads CASSEGGLWGYEQYF. In DNA form, the CDR3 reads TGTGCCAGCAGTGAAGGGGGACTTTGGGGGTACGAGCAGTACTTC.

The chain has TRBV6-6 and TRBJ1-2, with a tentative D call TRBD1 (5 bases). Trimming took 5 bases from V and 8 from J, leaving 12 bases between them. Germline V lookup: CDR1 MNHNY, CDR2 SVGAGI (reference sequence). CDR3 length: 12 amino acids. Here the CDR3 reads CASSPFGDGYTF. The CDR3 DNA sequence: TGTGCCAGCAGTCCATTTGGGGACGGCTACACCTTC.

The V call is TRBV6-1, the J call TRBJ2-6; D not certain. Trimming took off 4 bases at V and 2 bases at J, with 9 bases between the two ends. The CDR3 length is 15 residues. Germline CDR1 MNHNS, CDR2 SASEGT. The DNA of the CDR3 is TGTGCCAGCAGTGTGGCGGTTCCTGGGGCCAACGTCCTGACTTTC. It encodes CASSVAVPGANVLTF.

The V gene is TRBV7-2, the J gene TRBJ2-7, with D maybe TRBD2 (5 bases). The V and J ends lost 4 bases and 4 bases respectively, with 11 bases between them. The germline V gene has CDR1 SGHTA and CDR2 FQGNSA. This CDR3 has 13 amino acids. CDR3 nucleotide sequence: TGTGCCAGCAGCTCCTTGCAGCGGTACGAGCAGTACTTC. Protein product: CASSSLQRYEQYF.

The chain uses TRBV13 and TRBJ2-5; TRBD2 is a possible D gene (6 bases). The V end was cut by 1 base, the J end by 4 bases, with 16 bases between. The CDR3 is 16 amino acids. CDR1 is PRHDT and CDR2 is FYEKMQ in the germline V gene (reference sequence). The CDR3 nucleotides read TGTGCCAGCAGCTTAGCGTCCCGGGGGATCGGAGAGACCCAGTACTTC. As protein: CASSLASRGIGETQYF.

The J gene is TRBJ2-1, the V gene TRBV2; possibly TRBD2 for D (5 bases). CDR3 size: 15 residues. Germline V lookup: CDR1 SNHLY, CDR2 FYNNEI. The germline V and J ends were trimmed by 5 bases and 9 bases, with 20 bases remaining between them. CDR3 nucleotide sequence: TGTGCCAGCAGTCCGATCGGACGGGGAGTAGGTGAGCAGTTCTTC. This sequence encodes CASSPIGRGVGEQFF.

V usage is TRBV9 and J usage is TRBJ2-7, with D uncertain. CDR1 is SGDLS, CDR2 YYNGEE, per germline. The CDR3 is 12 amino acids. The ends were cut back, 4 bases at V and 7 bases at J, with 12 bases in the middle. The CDR3 sequence is CASSPIFGEQYF. The CDR3 DNA is TGTGCCAGCAGCCCAATTTTCGGTGAGCAGTACTTC.

The chain joins TRBV5-6 to TRBJ2-1, with 11 bases that match TRBD2. Germline values: CDR1 SGHDT, CDR2 YYEEEE. The CDR3 contains 17 residues. The V gene end was trimmed by 0 bases and the J gene end by 2 bases; junction bases not matched to a gene: 4. For the CDR3, the DNA is TGTGCCAGCAGCTTGGCTAGCGGGGGGACCGCCTACAATGAGCAGTTCTTC. Translating it yields CASSLASGGTAYNEQFF.

This sequence joins TRBV29-1 and TRBJ1-1, with D unclear. This CDR3 has 11 residues. V was cut by 5 bases and J by 4 bases, with 8 bases left in between. From germline, CDR1 is SQVTM and CDR2 ANQGSEA. CDR3 sequence (DNA): TGCAGCGTTCAGAGGAGCACTGAAGCTTTCTTT. It encodes CSVQRSTEAFF.

J is TRBJ1-1 and V is TRBV20-1; D remains ambiguous. Per the germline V gene, CDR1 is DFQATT and CDR2 is SNEGSKA (reference sequence). The V end was cut by 7 bases, the J end by 10 bases, with 16 bases between. The CDR3 is made up of 11 amino acids. DNA for the CDR3: TGCAGTGATAAGAGGGCCACGGGAGCTTTCTTT. It specifies CSDKRATGAFF.

The chain couples TRBV14 to TRBJ2-7; no reliable D call. V was pared by 4 bases and J by 6 bases, with 4 bases between. Germline V gene data show CDR1 as SGHDN and CDR2 as FVKESK. This CDR3 has 10 amino acids. The CDR3 bases are TGTGCCAGCAGCCCCCCCGAGCAGTACTTC. Translation: CASSPPEQYF. Supplemented by reference TRBV14 and TRBJ2-7, the full variable domain reads EAGVTQFPSHSVIEKGQTVTLRCDPISGHDNLYWYRRVMGKEIKFLLHFVKESKQDESGMPNNRFLAERTGGTYSTLKVQPAELEDSGVYFCASSPPEQYFGPGTRLTVT.

This chain joins TRBV4-3 and TRBJ1-1; 7 positions match TRBD1. CDR3 length equals 17 residues. V lost 1 base and J lost 3; bases outside the gene matches: 11. CDR1 LGHNA and CDR2 YSLEER come from the germline V gene. The CDR3 protein is CASSQGYGVGTDTEAFF. The DNA of the CDR3 is TGCGCCAGCAGCCAAGGATATGGGGTAGGGACAGACACTGAAGCTTTCTTT.

The rearrangement uses TRBV6-1 and TRBJ1-6; D not certain. CDR3 size: 15 residues. From germline, CDR1 is MNHNS and CDR2 SASEGT. Trimming stripped 4 bases from V and 2 bases from J, with 9 bases between. CDR3 loop: CASSGWQPYNSPLHF. The CDR3 coding sequence is TGTGCCAGCAGTGGATGGCAGCCCTATAATTCACCCCTCCACTTT.

This clone was counted a single time. The CDR3 reads CASSVRLNTDTQYF. The CDR3 region has the DNA TGCGCCAGCAGTGTGCGACTTAACACAGATACGCAGTATTTT. This chain connects TRBV10-1 to TRBJ2-3, with D unclear. V shed 4 bases and J shed 2 bases, with 10 bases lying between them. The CDR3 sequence is 14 residues long. The germline CDR1 and CDR2 sequences are WNHNN and SYGVQD (reference sequence).

The chain links TRBV28 to TRBJ2-7, with no clear D. V was trimmed by 4 bases and J by 2 bases, leaving 12 bases between them. The germline V gene encodes CDR1 MDHEN and CDR2 SYDVKM. This CDR3 has 14 amino acids. The CDR3 loop is CASSSHLRPYEQYF. For the CDR3, the DNA is TGTGCCAGCAGTTCCCATTTGCGTCCCTACGAGCAGTACTTC.

V gene TRBV9 combines with J gene TRBJ1-6, with D hard to call. Germline loops: CDR1 SGDLS, CDR2 YYNGEE. The CDR3 has 15 amino acids. V lost 0 bases and J 0 bases, leaving 4 bases between the germline ends. CDR3: CASSVGPSYNSPLHF. The CDR3 nucleotides read TGTGCCAGCAGCGTAGGGCCCTCCTATAATTCACCCCTCCACTTT. The entire variable domain, with the rest obtained from reference TRBV9 and TRBJ1-6, is as follows: DSGVTQTPKHLITATGQRVTLRCSPRSGDLSVYWYQQSLDQGLQFLIQYYNGEERAKGNILERFSAQQFPDLHSELNLSSLELGDSALYFCASSVGPSYNSPLHFGNGTRLTVT.